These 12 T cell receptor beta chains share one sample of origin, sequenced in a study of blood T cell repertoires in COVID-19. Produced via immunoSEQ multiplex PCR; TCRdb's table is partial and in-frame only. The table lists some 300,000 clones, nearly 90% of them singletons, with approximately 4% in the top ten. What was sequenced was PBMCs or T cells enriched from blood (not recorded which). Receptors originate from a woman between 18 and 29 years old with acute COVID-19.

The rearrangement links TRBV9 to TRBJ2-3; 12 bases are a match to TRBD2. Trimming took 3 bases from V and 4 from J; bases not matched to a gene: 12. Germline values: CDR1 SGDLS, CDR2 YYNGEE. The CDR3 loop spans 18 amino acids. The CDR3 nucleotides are TGTGCCAGCAGCGCCTCACTAGCGGGAGGACGTCGGGCAGATACGCAGTATTTT. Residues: CASSASLAGGRRADTQYF.

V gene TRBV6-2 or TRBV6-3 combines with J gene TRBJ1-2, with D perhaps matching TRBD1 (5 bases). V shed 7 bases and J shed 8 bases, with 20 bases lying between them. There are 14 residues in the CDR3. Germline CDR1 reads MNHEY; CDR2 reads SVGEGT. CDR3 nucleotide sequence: TGTGCCAGCAACCCGACAGTGGTGAGCTTCGGCTACACCTTC. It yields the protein CASNPTVVSFGYTF.

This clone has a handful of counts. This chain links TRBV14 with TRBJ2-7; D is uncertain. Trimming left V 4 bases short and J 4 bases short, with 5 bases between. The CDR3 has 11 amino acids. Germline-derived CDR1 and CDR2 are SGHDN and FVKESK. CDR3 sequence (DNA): TGTGCCAGCAGCCTCCTATACGAGCAGTACTTC. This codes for CASSLLYEQYF.

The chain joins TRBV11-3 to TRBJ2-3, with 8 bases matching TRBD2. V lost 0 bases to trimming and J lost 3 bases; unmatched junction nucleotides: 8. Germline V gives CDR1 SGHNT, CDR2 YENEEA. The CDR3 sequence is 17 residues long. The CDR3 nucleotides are TGTGCCAGCAGCTTAGAGGGCCCCGGGAGGGCGACAGATACGCAGTATTTT. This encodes CASSLEGPGRATDTQYF.

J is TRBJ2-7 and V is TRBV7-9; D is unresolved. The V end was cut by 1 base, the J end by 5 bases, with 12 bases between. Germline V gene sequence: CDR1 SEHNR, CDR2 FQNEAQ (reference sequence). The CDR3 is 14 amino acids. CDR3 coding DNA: TGTGCCAGCAGCTTAGGAGTCTTGAACGACGAGCAGTACTTC. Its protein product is CASSLGVLNDEQYF.

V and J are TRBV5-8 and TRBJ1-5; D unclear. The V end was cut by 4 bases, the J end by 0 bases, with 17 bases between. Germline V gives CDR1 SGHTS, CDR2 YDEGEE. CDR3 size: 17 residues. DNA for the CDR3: TGTGCCAGCAGCCCCGCGAAGCAGCACTATAGCAATCAGCCCCAGCATTTT. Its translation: CASSPAKQHYSNQPQHF.

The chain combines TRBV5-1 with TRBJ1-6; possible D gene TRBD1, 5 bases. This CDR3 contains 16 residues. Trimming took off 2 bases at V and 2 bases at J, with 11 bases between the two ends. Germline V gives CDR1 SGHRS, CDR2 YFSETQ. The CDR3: CASSFGGRTYNSPLHF. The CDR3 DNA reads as TGCGCCAGCAGCTTCGGGGGAAGGACCTATAATTCACCCCTCCACTTT.

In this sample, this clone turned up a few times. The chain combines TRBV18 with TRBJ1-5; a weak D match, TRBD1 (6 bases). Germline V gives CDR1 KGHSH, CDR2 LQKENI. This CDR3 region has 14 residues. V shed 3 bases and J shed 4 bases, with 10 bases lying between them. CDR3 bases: TGTGCCAGCTCACCGACAGGACCAAATCAGCCCCAGCATTTT. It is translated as CASSPTGPNQPQHF.

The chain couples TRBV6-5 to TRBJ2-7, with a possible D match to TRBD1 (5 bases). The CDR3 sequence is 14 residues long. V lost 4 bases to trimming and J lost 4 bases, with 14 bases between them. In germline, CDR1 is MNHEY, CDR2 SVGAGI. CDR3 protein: CASSSKGFGYEQYF. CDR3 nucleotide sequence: TGTGCCAGCAGTTCGAAGGGGTTCGGGTACGAGCAGTACTTC.

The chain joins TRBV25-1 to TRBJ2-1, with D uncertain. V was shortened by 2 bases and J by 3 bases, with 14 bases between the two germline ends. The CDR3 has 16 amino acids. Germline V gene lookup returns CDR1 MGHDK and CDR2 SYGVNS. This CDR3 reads CASSERIAAYYNEQFF. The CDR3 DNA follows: TGTGCCAGCAGTGAAAGGATAGCAGCTTACTACAATGAGCAGTTCTTC.

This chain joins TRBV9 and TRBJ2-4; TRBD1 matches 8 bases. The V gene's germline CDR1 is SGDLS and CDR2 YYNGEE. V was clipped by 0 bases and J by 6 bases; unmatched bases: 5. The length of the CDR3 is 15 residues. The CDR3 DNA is TGTGCCAGCAGCGTAGGTGGACAGGGTTTAAACATTCAGTACTTC. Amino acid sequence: CASSVGGQGLNIQYF.

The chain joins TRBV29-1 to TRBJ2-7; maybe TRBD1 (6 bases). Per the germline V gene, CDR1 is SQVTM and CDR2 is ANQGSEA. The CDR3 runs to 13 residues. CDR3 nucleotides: TGCAGTGCCCGGGACACGAGCTCCTACGAGCAGTACTTC. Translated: CSARDTSSYEQYF.